The clone carrying this T cell receptor (beta chain) was found once. The entry originates in a study of blood T cell repertoires in COVID-19. The overall study: The cDNA or gDNA used as material had been derived from T cells, B-cell-depleted T cells, or PBMCs.

This table comes from immunoSEQ multiplex PCR, and its TCRdb copy is limited to in-frame clones, with some not included. The data contain approximately 85,000 clones, 80% to 95% of them seen just once; the ten biggest clones take up approximately 6%. This CDR3 comprises 15 residues. V dropped 5 bases and J dropped 1; count of bases not matched to a gene: 3. Germline V lookup: CDR1 MGHDK, CDR2 SYGVNS. This receptor was obtained from a woman in her sixties or seventies with active COVID-19. Material: peripheral blood. The chain couples TRBV25-1 to TRBJ2-1, with 9 bases lining up with TRBD1. The CDR3 protein is CASSKQGASYNEQFF. The CDR3, as DNA: TGTGCCAGCAGTAAACAGGGGGCTTCCTACAATGAGCAGTTCTTC.